The sample holds a few counts of the clone carrying this TCR beta chain. Its target is not known. The data were obtained in a study of beta chain features in type 1 diabetes. Study results and limitations: Shortening of TCRB CDR3s, moderate but significant, appeared in all four CD4+ subsets of Type 1 diabetes patients.

Trimming cost V 7 bases and J 7 bases, with 11 bases left between them. The CDR3 consists of 12 residues. Germline V lookup: CDR1 SNHLY, CDR2 FYNNEI. Expressed TCRB transcripts got sequenced, as all isolated RNA was reverse transcribed. Clones were read by immunoSEQ multiplex PCR, and TCRdb kept only the in-frame ones, dropping some. Of 130,000 to 150,000 clones listed, about 13% are singletons. This chain joins TRBV2 and TRBJ2-1; D might be TRBD1 (6 bases). The sample taken for sequencing was central memory CD4+ T cells from blood. The TCR originated in a man between 18 and 35 years old with type 1 diabetes. The CDR3 sequence: CASIQGGNEQFF. The CDR3 nucleotides are TGTGCCAGCATACAGGGCGGAAATGAGCAGTTCTTC.